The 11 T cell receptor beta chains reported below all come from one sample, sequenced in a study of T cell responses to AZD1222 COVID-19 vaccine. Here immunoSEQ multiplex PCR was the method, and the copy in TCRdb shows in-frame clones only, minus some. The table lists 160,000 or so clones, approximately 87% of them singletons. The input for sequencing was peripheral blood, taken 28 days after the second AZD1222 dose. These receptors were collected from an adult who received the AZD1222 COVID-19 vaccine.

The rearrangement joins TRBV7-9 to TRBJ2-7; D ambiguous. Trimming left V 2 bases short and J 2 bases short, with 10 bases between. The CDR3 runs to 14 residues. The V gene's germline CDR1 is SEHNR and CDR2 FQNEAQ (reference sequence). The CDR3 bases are TGTGCCAGCAGCTTACACGCGGAGACCTACGAGCAGTACTTC. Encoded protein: CASSLHAETYEQYF.

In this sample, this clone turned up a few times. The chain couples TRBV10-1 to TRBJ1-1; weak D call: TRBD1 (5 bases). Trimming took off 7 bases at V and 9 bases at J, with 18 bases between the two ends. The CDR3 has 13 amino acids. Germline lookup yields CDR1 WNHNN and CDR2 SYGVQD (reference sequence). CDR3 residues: CASNPWGVLKAFF. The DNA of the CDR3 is TGCGCCAGCAATCCGTGGGGGGTGCTTAAAGCTTTCTTT.

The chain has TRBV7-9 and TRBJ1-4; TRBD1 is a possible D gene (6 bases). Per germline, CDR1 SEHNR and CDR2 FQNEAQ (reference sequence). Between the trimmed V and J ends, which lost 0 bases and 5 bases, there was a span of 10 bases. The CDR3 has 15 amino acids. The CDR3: CASSLAETGNEKLFF. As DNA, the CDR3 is TGTGCCAGCAGCTTAGCGGAAACAGGGAATGAAAAACTGTTTTTT. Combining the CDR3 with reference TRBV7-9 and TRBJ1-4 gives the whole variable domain DTGVSQNPRHKITKRGQNVTFRCDPISEHNRLYWYRQTLGQGPEFLTYFQNEAQLEKSRLLSDRFSAERPKGSFSTLEIQRTEQGDSAMYLCASSLAETGNEKLFFGSGTQLSVL.

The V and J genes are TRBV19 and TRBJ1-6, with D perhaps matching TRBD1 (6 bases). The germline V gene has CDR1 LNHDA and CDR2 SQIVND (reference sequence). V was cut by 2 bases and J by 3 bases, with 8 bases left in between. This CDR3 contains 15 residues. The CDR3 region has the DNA TGTGCCAGTAGTATACGACAGGTCTATAATTCACCCCTCCACTTT. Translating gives CASSIRQVYNSPLHF.

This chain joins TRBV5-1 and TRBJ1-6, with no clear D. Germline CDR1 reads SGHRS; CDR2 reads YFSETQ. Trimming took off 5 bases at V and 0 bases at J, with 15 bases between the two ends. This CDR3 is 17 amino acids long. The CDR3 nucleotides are TGCGCCAGCAGTCTAATCAGTGGAGGCTCCTATAATTCACCCCTCCACTTT. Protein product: CASSLISGGSYNSPLHF.

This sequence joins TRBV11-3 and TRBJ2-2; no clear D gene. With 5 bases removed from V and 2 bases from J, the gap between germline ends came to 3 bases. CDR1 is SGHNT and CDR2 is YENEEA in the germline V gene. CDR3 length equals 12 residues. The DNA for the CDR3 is TGTGCCAGCAGCCGAAACACCGGGGAGCTGTTTTTT. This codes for CASSRNTGELFF.

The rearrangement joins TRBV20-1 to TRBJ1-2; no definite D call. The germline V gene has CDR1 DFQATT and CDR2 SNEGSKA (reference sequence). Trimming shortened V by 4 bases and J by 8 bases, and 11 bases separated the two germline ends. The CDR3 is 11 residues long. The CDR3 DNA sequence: TGCAGTGCTAAAAGGGTAGGCGGCTACACCTTC. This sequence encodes CSAKRVGGYTF.

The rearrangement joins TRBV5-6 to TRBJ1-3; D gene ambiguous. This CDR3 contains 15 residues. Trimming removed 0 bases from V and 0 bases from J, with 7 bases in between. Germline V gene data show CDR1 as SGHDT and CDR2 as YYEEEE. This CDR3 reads CASSLGHGSGNTIYF. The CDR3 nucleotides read TGTGCCAGCAGCTTGGGACATGGCTCTGGAAACACCATATATTTT. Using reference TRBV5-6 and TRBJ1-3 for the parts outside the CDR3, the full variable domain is DAGVTQSPTHLIKTRGQQVTLRCSPKSGHDTVSWYQQALGQGPQFIFQYYEEEERQRGNFPDRFSGHQFPNYSSELNVNALLLGDSALYLCASSLGHGSGNTIYFGEGSWLTVV.

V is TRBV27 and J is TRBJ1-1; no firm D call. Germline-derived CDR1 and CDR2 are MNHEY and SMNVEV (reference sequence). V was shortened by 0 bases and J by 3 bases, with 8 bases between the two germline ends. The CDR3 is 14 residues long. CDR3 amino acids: CASSLSVSYTEAFF. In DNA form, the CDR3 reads TGTGCCAGCAGTTTATCAGTTTCTTACACTGAAGCTTTCTTT.

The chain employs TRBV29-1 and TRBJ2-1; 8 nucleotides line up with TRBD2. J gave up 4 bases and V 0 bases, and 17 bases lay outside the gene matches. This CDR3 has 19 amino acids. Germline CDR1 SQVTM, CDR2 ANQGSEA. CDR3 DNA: TGCAGCGTTGAAGATCGGAGGCGCGGCGGGGGGCGATCTTACAATGAGCAGTTCTTC. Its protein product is CSVEDRRRGGGRSYNEQFF.

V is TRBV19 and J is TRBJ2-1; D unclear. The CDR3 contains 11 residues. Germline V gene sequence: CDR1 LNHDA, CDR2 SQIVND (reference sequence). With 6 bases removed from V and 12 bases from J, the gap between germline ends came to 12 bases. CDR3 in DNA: TGTGCCAGTAGCCTCGGCGGTGGGCAGTTCTTC. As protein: CASSLGGGQFF.